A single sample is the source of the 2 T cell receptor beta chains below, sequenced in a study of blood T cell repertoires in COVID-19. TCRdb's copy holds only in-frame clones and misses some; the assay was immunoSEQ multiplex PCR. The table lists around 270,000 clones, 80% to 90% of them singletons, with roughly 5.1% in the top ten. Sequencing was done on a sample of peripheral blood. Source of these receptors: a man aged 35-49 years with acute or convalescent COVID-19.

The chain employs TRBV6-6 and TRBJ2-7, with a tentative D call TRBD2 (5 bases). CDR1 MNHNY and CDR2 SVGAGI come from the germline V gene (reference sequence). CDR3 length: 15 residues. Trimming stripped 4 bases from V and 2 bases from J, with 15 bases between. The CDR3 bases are TGTGCCAGCAGTTCCCTTTCGACTAAGACCTACGAGCAGTACTTC. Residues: CASSSLSTKTYEQYF.

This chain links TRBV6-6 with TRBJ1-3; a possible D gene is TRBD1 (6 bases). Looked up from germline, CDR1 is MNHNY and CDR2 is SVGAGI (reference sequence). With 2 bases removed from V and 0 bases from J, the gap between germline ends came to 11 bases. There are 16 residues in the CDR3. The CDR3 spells CASSYVTGFSGNTIYF. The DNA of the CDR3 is TGTGCCAGCAGTTACGTGACAGGCTTCTCTGGAAACACCATATATTTT.